Listed here are 28 T cell receptor beta chains from one sample, sequenced in a study of OX40 agonist ivuxolimab in advanced cancers. Profiled with immunoSEQ multiplex PCR; TCRdb holds only in-frame clones, not every one. In the table there are nearly 65,000 clones, approximately 91% of which are singletons. Specimen: CD4+ or CD8+ T cells sorted from blood, collected in a trial of the OX40 agonist ivuxolimab. The origin of the receptors is an adult with an advanced solid tumor such as melanoma, head and neck, liver or kidney cancer.

The gene calls are TRBV28 and TRBJ2-1; 10 nucleotides agree with TRBD1. Trimming cost V 5 bases and J 5 bases; bases outside gene matches: 9. This CDR3 spans 16 amino acids. In germline, CDR1 is MDHEN, CDR2 SYDVKM. The CDR3 spells CASSPPGQGINNEQFF. The DNA of the CDR3 is TGTGCCAGCAGTCCCCCGGGACAGGGGATCAACAATGAGCAGTTCTTC.

This clone was seen a single time. This chain uses TRBV7-9 with TRBJ1-6; D possibly corresponds to TRBD1 (6 bases). In germline, CDR1 is SEHNR, CDR2 FQNEAQ (reference sequence). There are 15 residues in the CDR3. Trimming pared 4 bases from V and 7 bases from J, leaving 14 bases between. The CDR3 sequence: CASSSLGGRNSPLHF. The CDR3 bases are TGTGCCAGCAGCTCACTCGGGGGGCGGAATTCACCCCTCCACTTT.

This clone showed up just once. CDR3 DNA sequence: TGTGCCAGCAGCTCACGGACAGGTCAGTTAGCAGATACGCAGTATTTT. Amino acids: CASSSRTGQLADTQYF. The V gene is TRBV9, the J gene TRBJ2-3; 7 nucleotides align to TRBD1. The CDR3 is made up of 16 amino acids. Per the germline V gene, CDR1 is SGDLS and CDR2 is YYNGEE. With 4 bases clipped from V and 4 bases from J, the junction kept 12 bases outside the gene matches.

V and J are TRBV14 and TRBJ2-7; a weak D match, TRBD2 (6 bases). The V and J ends lost 0 bases and 4 bases respectively, with 13 bases between them. The CDR3 runs to 15 residues. CDR1 SGHDN and CDR2 FVKESK come from the germline V gene. The CDR3 coding sequence is TGTGCCAGCAGCCAAGATTCTTGGAGCGGGTACGAGCAGTACTTC. Translation gives CASSQDSWSGYEQYF.

This clone has only one observation. The gene calls are TRBV9 and TRBJ1-2; no reliable D call. This CDR3 is 14 amino acids long. V was shortened by 0 bases and J by 3 bases, with 9 bases between the two germline ends. CDR1 SGDLS and CDR2 YYNGEE come from the germline V gene. The CDR3, as DNA: TGTGCCAGCAGCGTAGCTGGGGTCCACTATGGCTACACCTTC. It encodes CASSVAGVHYGYTF.

This chain connects TRBV5-6 to TRBJ1-5; 7 positions agree with TRBD1. The CDR3 is 14 residues long. CDR1 and CDR2 (germline): SGHDT, YYEEEE. Trimming removed 3 bases from V and 3 bases from J; junction bases left unmatched: 3. The CDR3 loop reads CASSSRGFNQPQHF. The CDR3 region has the DNA TGTGCCAGCAGCTCCAGGGGGTTCAATCAGCCCCAGCATTTT.

The J gene is TRBJ1-4, the V gene TRBV9; possibly TRBD1 for D (5 bases). The CDR3 is 14 residues long. Trimming stripped 0 bases from V and 2 bases from J, with 5 bases between. CDR1 is SGDLS, CDR2 YYNGEE, per germline. In nucleotides, the CDR3 is TGTGCCAGCAGCGTAGGGGGGACTAATGAAAAACTGTTTTTT. Translation gives CASSVGGTNEKLFF.

The chain is built from TRBV2 and TRBJ2-3; 9 bases map to TRBD2. V dropped 9 bases and J dropped 0; count of bases not matched to a gene: 19. Germline CDR1 is SNHLY and CDR2 is FYNNEI. The CDR3 is made up of 19 amino acids. The DNA for the CDR3 is TGTGCCAGACCGAAAGCCGGGACTAGCCCAACCACTAGCACAGATACGCAGTATTTT. Its protein product is CARPKAGTSPTTSTDTQYF.

The chain is built from TRBV19 and TRBJ1-1, with D maybe TRBD1 (5 bases). Per the germline V gene, CDR1 is LNHDA and CDR2 is SQIVND (reference sequence). V gave up 7 bases and J gave up 3 bases, with 24 bases separating them. The CDR3 spans 17 residues. The CDR3 region has the DNA TGTGCCAGTAACCCAGGGCCCGGATCAAGAATGGACACTGAAGCTTTCTTT. Translation: CASNPGPGSRMDTEAFF.

V is TRBV10-3 and J is TRBJ2-7; 7 nucleotides align to TRBD1. The CDR3 sequence is 16 residues long. Looked up from germline, CDR1 is ENHRY and CDR2 is SYGVKD. The V segment lost 7 bases and the J segment 0 bases; nucleotides outside the gene matches: 12. CDR3 amino acids: CAIKDVDRESSYEQYF. CDR3 sequence (DNA): TGTGCCATCAAAGACGTTGACAGGGAAAGCTCCTACGAGCAGTACTTC.

The J gene is TRBJ2-3, the V gene TRBV18, with TRBD1 as a possible D gene (5 bases). The germline V gene encodes CDR1 KGHSH and CDR2 LQKENI. V lost 6 bases to trimming and J lost 0 bases, with 13 bases between them. The CDR3 sequence is 15 residues long. For the CDR3, the DNA is TGTGCCAGCTCCCAGGGAACGACTAGCACAGATACGCAGTATTTT. Amino acids: CASSQGTTSTDTQYF.

The J gene is TRBJ2-1, the V gene TRBV28, with TRBD2 matching over 7 bases. Germline V gene data show CDR1 as MDHEN and CDR2 as SYDVKM. J was trimmed by 8 bases and V by 3 bases; bases with no gene match: 10. The CDR3 runs to 15 residues. Written as DNA, the CDR3 is TGTGCCAGCAGTTTGGCGGGAGTATTTGAGGATGAGCAGTTCTTC. Residues: CASSLAGVFEDEQFF.

This clone is a singleton in its sample. This chain uses TRBV9 with TRBJ2-1; the D gene is possibly TRBD2 (5 bases). This CDR3 is 14 amino acids long. Germline values: CDR1 SGDLS, CDR2 YYNGEE. V dropped 0 bases and J dropped 8 bases, with 12 bases sitting between them. The CDR3 nucleotides are TGTGCCAGCAGCGTAGGAGGAGGCTGGGATGAGCAGTTCTTC. It translates to CASSVGGGWDEQFF.

The V gene is TRBV7-2, the J gene TRBJ1-1; no reliable D call. This CDR3 spans 14 amino acids. V lost 3 bases to trimming and J lost 7 bases, with 15 bases between them. Germline V gene data show CDR1 as SGHTA and CDR2 as FQGNSA. CDR3 sequence reads: CASSFLGGQIEAFF. The DNA for the CDR3 is TGTGCCAGCAGCTTTTTAGGAGGTCAGATTGAAGCTTTCTTT.

This clone was seen a single time. The chain is built from TRBV29-1 and TRBJ1-2; D is uncertain. This CDR3 comprises 15 residues. CDR1 and CDR2 (germline): SQVTM, ANQGSEA. Trimming pared 1 base from V and 0 bases from J, leaving 12 bases between. The CDR3: CSVEGARDSNYGYTF. The CDR3 DNA reads as TGCAGCGTTGAAGGCGCCAGAGACTCTAACTATGGCTACACCTTC.

CDR3: CASSPGQGRMNTEAFF. The CDR3 DNA reads as TGCGCCAGCAGCCCAGGACAGGGAAGAATGAACACTGAAGCTTTCTTT. The chain uses TRBV5-1 and TRBJ1-1; TRBD1 agrees at 8 bases. Germline CDR1 is SGHRS and CDR2 is YFSETQ. V was clipped by 4 bases and J by 0 bases; unmatched bases: 8. The CDR3 consists of 16 residues.

V and J are TRBV18 and TRBJ2-1, with 7 bases matching TRBD1. Germline values: CDR1 KGHSH, CDR2 LQKENI. J gave up 0 bases and V 3 bases, and 5 bases lay outside the gene matches. The CDR3 loop spans 16 amino acids. CDR3 in amino acids: CASSPRDSRSYNEQFF. In DNA, the CDR3 is TGTGCCAGCTCACCCCGGGACAGCCGCTCCTACAATGAGCAGTTCTTC.

This chain connects TRBV5-1 to TRBJ1-4; no clear D. The CDR3 runs to 14 residues. Trimming shortened V by 4 bases and J by 4 bases, and 11 bases separated the two germline ends. From germline, CDR1 is SGHRS and CDR2 YFSETQ. The CDR3, as DNA: TGCGCCAGCAGCAAGGCGGCGGGTAATGAAAAACTGTTTTTT. It codes for CASSKAAGNEKLFF.

V gene TRBV9 combines with J gene TRBJ2-1, with D perhaps being TRBD1 or TRBD2 (5 bases each). With 4 bases removed from V and 8 bases from J, the gap between germline ends came to 16 bases. Per the germline V gene, CDR1 is SGDLS and CDR2 is YYNGEE. The CDR3 contains 14 residues. The CDR3 spells CASSLRGPTDEQFF. CDR3 bases: TGTGCCAGCAGCCTCCGGGGCCCGACAGATGAGCAGTTCTTC.

The chain uses TRBV28 and TRBJ1-1; a possible D gene is TRBD1 (6 bases). This CDR3 is built from 15 residues. Germline CDR1 is MDHEN and CDR2 is SYDVKM. Trimming cost V 2 bases and J 1 base, with 11 bases left between them. The CDR3 reads CASSLEPTGNTEAFF. In nucleotides, the CDR3 is TGTGCCAGCAGTTTAGAGCCGACAGGGAACACTGAAGCTTTCTTT.

This chain connects TRBV27 to TRBJ2-1, with D perhaps TRBD2 (6 bases). Germline V CDR1 and CDR2: MNHEY, SMNVEV (reference sequence). The ends were cut back, 1 base at V and 4 bases at J, with 11 bases in the middle. CDR3 length equals 15 residues. The CDR3 DNA reads as TGTGCCAGCAGTTTATGGGACTCTAGATACAATGAGCAGTTCTTC. Translation: CASSLWDSRYNEQFF.

V usage is TRBV6-4 and J usage is TRBJ1-1, with TRBD1 matching 8 bases. V was pared by 2 bases and J by 3 bases, with 8 bases of the junction left unmatched. Germline CDR1 and CDR2: MRHNA and SNTAGT. The CDR3 is made up of 16 amino acids. CDR3 residues: CASSDPTQQGDTEAFF. In DNA form, the CDR3 reads TGTGCCAGCAGTGACCCCACCCAACAGGGGGACACTGAAGCTTTCTTT.

The chain uses TRBV6-5 and TRBJ1-1; D not certain. The ends were cut back, 2 bases at V and 5 bases at J, with 9 bases in the middle. The CDR3 covers 13 residues. Germline values: CDR1 MNHEY, CDR2 SVGAGI. DNA for the CDR3: TGTGCCAGCAGTTACGTCGTAACAACTGAAGCTTTCTTT. Its translation is CASSYVVTTEAFF.

The chain uses TRBV5-1 and TRBJ2-3; D unresolved. Trimming cost V 0 bases and J 2 bases, with 7 bases left between them. The CDR3 has 14 residues. The V gene's germline CDR1 is SGHRS and CDR2 YFSETQ. CDR3 sequence reads: CASSLARYTDTQYF. The CDR3 coding sequence is TGCGCCAGCAGCTTGGCTCGGTACACAGATACGCAGTATTTT. The complete variable domain, with remaining parts taken from reference TRBV5-1 and TRBJ2-3, reads KAGVTQTPRYLIKTRGQQVTLSCSPISGHRSVSWYQQTPGQGLQFLFEYFSETQRNKGNFPGRFSGRQFSNSRSEMNVSTLELGDSALYLCASSLARYTDTQYFGPGTRLTVL.

This chain joins TRBV6-6 and TRBJ2-7; perhaps TRBD2 as D (7 bases). V lost 10 bases and J lost 7, with 26 bases in between. Germline-derived CDR1 and CDR2 are MNHNY and SVGAGI (reference sequence). This CDR3 has 15 residues. The CDR3 DNA sequence: TGTGCCACCAAAGTCTTTGCGGGGGCCTACTGGGAGCAGTACGTC. Its translation: CATKVFAGAYWEQYV.

This chain connects TRBV4-2 to TRBJ1-2; 12 positions match TRBD1. CDR3 length: 18 amino acids. The V segment lost 0 bases and the J segment 1 base; nucleotides outside the gene matches: 6. Germline assignment: CDR1 LGHNA and CDR2 YNFKEQ. The CDR3 DNA reads as TGTGCCAGCAGCCAAGATGGGACAGGGGGCGATATTAACTATGGCTACACCTTC. This translates into CASSQDGTGGDINYGYTF.

This rearrangement joins TRBV21-1 to TRBJ1-2. TRBV21-1 is assigned pseudogene status. This CDR3 is 18 amino acids long. For the CDR3, the DNA is TGTGCCAGCAGCAAAGGGCCGGCCCCCACCTTAGGTAACTATGGCTACACCTTC. Its protein is CASSKGPAPTLGNYGYTF.

This chain joins TRBV5-5 and TRBJ2-7; TRBD1 agrees at 7 bases. Germline V gene data show CDR1 as SGHKS and CDR2 as YYEKEE (reference sequence). V gave up 2 bases and J gave up 1 base; unmatched junction bases: 9. The CDR3 extends over 16 amino acids. The CDR3 loop reads CASSLAGGPLSYEQYF. Written as DNA, the CDR3 is TGTGCCAGCAGCTTAGCAGGGGGTCCCCTTTCCTACGAGCAGTACTTC.